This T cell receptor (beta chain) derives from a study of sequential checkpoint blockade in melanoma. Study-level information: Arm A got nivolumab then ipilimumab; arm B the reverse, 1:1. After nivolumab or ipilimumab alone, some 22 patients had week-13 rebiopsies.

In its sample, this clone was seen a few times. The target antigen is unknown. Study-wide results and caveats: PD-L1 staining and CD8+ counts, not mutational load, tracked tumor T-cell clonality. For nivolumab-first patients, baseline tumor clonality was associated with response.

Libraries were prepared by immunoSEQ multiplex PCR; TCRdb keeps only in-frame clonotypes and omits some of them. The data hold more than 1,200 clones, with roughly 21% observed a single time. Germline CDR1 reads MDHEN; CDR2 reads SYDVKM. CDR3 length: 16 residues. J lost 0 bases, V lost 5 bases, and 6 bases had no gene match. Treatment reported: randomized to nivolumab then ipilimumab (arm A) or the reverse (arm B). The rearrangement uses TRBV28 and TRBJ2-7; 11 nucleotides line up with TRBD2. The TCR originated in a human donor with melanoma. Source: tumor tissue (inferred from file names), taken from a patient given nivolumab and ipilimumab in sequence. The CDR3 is CASSPPTSGGSYEQYF. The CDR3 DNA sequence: TGTGCCAGCAGTCCGCCTACTAGCGGGGGCTCCTACGAGCAGTACTTC.